These 22 T cell receptor beta chains were all obtained from the same sample, sequenced in a study of OX40 agonist ivuxolimab in advanced cancers. The method was immunoSEQ multiplex PCR; TCRdb's version includes in-frame clones alone and lacks a portion of them. This sample has 40,000 to 50,000 clones, with 65% to 85% found just once. The specimen was CD4+ or CD8+ T cells sorted from blood, collected in a trial of the OX40 agonist ivuxolimab. The receptors here all came from an adult with an advanced solid tumor such as melanoma, head and neck, liver or kidney cancer.

The chain recombines TRBV5-6 with TRBJ2-1; D remains unclear. Germline values: CDR1 SGHDT, CDR2 YYEEEE. The CDR3 covers 12 residues. V lost 1 base and J 7 bases, leaving 6 bases between the germline ends. In DNA, the CDR3 is TGTGCCAGCAGCTTGAAATCAAATGAGCAGTTCTTC. Protein product: CASSLKSNEQFF.

The V call is TRBV19, the J call TRBJ1-3; 8 positions match TRBD1. The V segment lost 0 bases and the J segment 0 bases; nucleotides outside the gene matches: 4. This CDR3 is built from 17 residues. Germline CDR1 and CDR2: LNHDA and SQIVND (reference sequence). The CDR3 nucleotides read TGTGCCAGTAGTATAGACGGGGACAGGAGCTCTGGAAACACCATATATTTT. Residues: CASSIDGDRSSGNTIYF.

This chain joins TRBV6-1 and TRBJ1-5; D gene uncertain. V was trimmed by 3 bases and J by 0 bases, leaving 3 bases between them. The germline gives CDR1 MNHNS, CDR2 SASEGT. The CDR3 runs 13 residues. The CDR3 bases are TGTGCCAGCAGTGACAATAGCAATCAGCCCCAGCATTTT. It translates to CASSDNSNQPQHF.

This chain joins TRBV6-5 and TRBJ2-7, with a weak D call TRBD1 (5 bases). The CDR3 totals 13 residues. Deletions cut 7 bases from V and 0 bases from J, with 10 bases between. Germline CDR1 and CDR2: MNHEY and SVGAGI. The CDR3 DNA reads TGTGCCAGCACCGGACAAAGCTCCTACGAGCAGTACTTC. Translating gives CASTGQSSYEQYF.

V is TRBV5-5 and J is TRBJ2-3; D unresolved. Looked up from germline, CDR1 is SGHKS and CDR2 is YYEKEE (reference sequence). The CDR3 has 15 residues. V was clipped by 4 bases and J by 0 bases, with 12 bases between them. The CDR3: CASSPPTASTDTQYF. The DNA for the CDR3 is TGTGCCAGCAGCCCCCCGACGGCTAGCACAGATACGCAGTATTTT.

The gene calls are TRBV19 and TRBJ2-1; 12 bases map to TRBD2. The germline V gene encodes CDR1 LNHDA and CDR2 SQIVND (reference sequence). The CDR3 contains 13 residues. Germline trimming cut 10 bases from V and 9 bases from J; bases unmatched to any gene: 7. The CDR3 DNA follows: TGTGCCACGGGACTAGCGGGCTTAGGTGAGCAGTTCTTC. Its translation is CATGLAGLGEQFF. Filled out from reference TRBV19 and TRBJ2-1, the complete variable domain reads DGGITQSPKYLFRKEGQNVTLSCEQNLNHDAMYWYRQDPGQGLRLIYYSQIVNDFQKGDIAEGYSVSREKKESFPLTVTSAQKNPTAFYLCATGLAGLGEQFFGPGTRLTVL.

The chain couples TRBV5-6 to TRBJ1-1, with a tentative D call TRBD1 (5 bases). The V gene's germline CDR1 is SGHDT and CDR2 YYEEEE. The CDR3 spans 15 residues. The ends were cut back, 4 bases at V and 3 bases at J, with 16 bases in the middle. CDR3 coding DNA: TGTGCCAGCAGCCAGCCCAGGGAAAGGTACACTGAAGCTTTCTTT. Translated: CASSQPRERYTEAFF.

The V gene is TRBV6-1, the J gene TRBJ1-1; D uncertain. Germline V gives CDR1 MNHNS, CDR2 SASEGT. This CDR3 has 14 residues. V shed 7 bases and J shed 1 base, with 13 bases lying between them. The CDR3 coding sequence is TGTGCCAGCACCCTATCAGTGGGGAACACTGAAGCTTTCTTT. It translates to CASTLSVGNTEAFF.

The CDR3 loop is CASSGTGGTDTQYF. CDR3 in DNA: TGTGCCAGCTCCGGGACAGGGGGCACAGATACGCAGTATTTT. This sequence joins TRBV18 and TRBJ2-3; 10 bases are shared with TRBD1. The CDR3 sequence is 14 residues long. CDR1 is KGHSH, CDR2 LQKENI, per germline. Germline trimming cut 6 bases from V and 1 base from J; bases unmatched to any gene: 1. Variable domain in full (rest from reference TRBV18 and TRBJ2-3): NAGVMQNPRHLVRRRGQEARLRCSPMKGHSHVYWYRQLPEEGLKFMVYLQKENIIDESGMPKERFSAEFPKEGPSILRIQQVVRGDSAAYFCASSGTGGTDTQYFGPGTRLTVL.

This clone was recorded only once. The rearrangement joins TRBV9 to TRBJ1-5, with no clear D. Germline V gene sequence: CDR1 SGDLS, CDR2 YYNGEE. V lost 4 bases, J lost 5 bases, and 16 bases lay in between. The CDR3 loop spans 15 amino acids. This CDR3 reads CASSPAPEYDQPQHF. The CDR3 DNA is TGTGCCAGCAGCCCCGCTCCAGAATACGATCAGCCCCAGCATTTT.

This clone was detected only once. This CDR3 is CASRGGQAGANVLTF. CDR3 sequence (DNA): TGTGCCAGCAGAGGGGGGCAGGCTGGGGCCAACGTCCTGACTTTC. This chain connects TRBV6-1 to TRBJ2-6; tentatively, D is TRBD1 or TRBD2 (6 bases each). The V end lost 6 bases, the J end lost 2 bases, and 11 bases lay between the germline ends. The germline V gene has CDR1 MNHNS and CDR2 SASEGT. There are 15 residues in the CDR3.

This chain joins TRBV15 and TRBJ2-5, with 9 bases lining up with TRBD2. V shed 4 bases, J shed 5 bases, and the junction held 11 bases outside the gene matches. Germline V gene data show CDR1 as LNHNV and CDR2 as YYDKDF (reference sequence). This CDR3 comprises 16 residues. CDR3 nucleotide sequence: TGTGCCACCAGCATAAGTAGCGGGGGAAACTCGGAGACCCAGTACTTC. It specifies CATSISSGGNSETQYF. Drawing the rest from reference TRBV15 and TRBJ2-5, the complete variable domain is DAMVIQNPRYQVTQFGKPVTLSCSQTLNHNVMYWYQQKSSQAPKLLFHYYDKDFNNEADTPDNFQSRRPNTSFCFLDIRSPGLGDTAMYLCATSISSGGNSETQYFGPGTRLLVL.

CDR3 sequence reads: CASSFTDYEQYF. The CDR3 nucleotides are TGTGCCAGTAGTTTCACCGACTACGAGCAGTACTTC. V and J are TRBV19 and TRBJ2-7; D gene ambiguous. The V gene's germline CDR1 is LNHDA and CDR2 SQIVND (reference sequence). The CDR3 has 12 residues. Trimming took off 5 bases at V and 3 bases at J, with 8 bases between the two ends.

The rearrangement joins TRBV6-8 to TRBJ2-7, with 8 bases matching TRBD1. The CDR3 is 17 residues long. Germline CDR1 and CDR2: MNHGY and SAAAGT. Germline trimming cut 6 bases from V and 0 bases from J; bases unmatched to any gene: 13. The CDR3 here is CASRTHIRDRGSYEQYF. In nucleotides, the CDR3 is TGTGCCAGCAGAACTCACATCCGAGACAGGGGCTCCTACGAGCAGTACTTC.

V gene TRBV5-1 combines with J gene TRBJ2-2; a weak D match, TRBD1 (5 bases). The ends were cut back, 0 bases at V and 4 bases at J, with 10 bases in the middle. Germline CDR1 and CDR2: SGHRS and YFSETQ. The length of the CDR3 is 15 residues. The CDR3 coding sequence is TGCGCCAGCAGCTTGGCAGGGAAGGGCACCGGGGAGCTGTTTTTT. It translates to CASSLAGKGTGELFF.

The gene calls are TRBV10-3 and TRBJ1-1, with TRBD1 matching over 10 bases. This CDR3 region has 13 residues. Germline values: CDR1 ENHRY, CDR2 SYGVKD. V trimming: 3 bases; J trimming: 10 bases; junction bases outside the gene matches: 5. The CDR3 is CAISDDRGRRAFF. Written as DNA, the CDR3 is TGTGCCATCAGTGACGACAGGGGGCGGAGAGCTTTCTTT.

The chain recombines TRBV9 with TRBJ2-5; 13 bases map to TRBD2. CDR3 length: 17 amino acids. V lost 3 bases, J lost 4 bases, and 9 bases stayed unmatched. Germline V gives CDR1 SGDLS, CDR2 YYNGEE. The CDR3 sequence: CASSARLAGGLGETQYF. CDR3 nucleotides: TGTGCCAGCAGCGCCAGACTAGCGGGGGGTTTGGGAGAGACCCAGTACTTC.

The rearrangement joins TRBV9 to TRBJ2-7; tentatively, D is TRBD1 (6 bases). V lost 2 bases and J 6 bases, leaving 12 bases between the germline ends. Looked up from germline, CDR1 is SGDLS and CDR2 is YYNGEE. The CDR3 runs 13 residues. The CDR3 nucleotides are TGTGCCAGCAGCGTCACAGGGATAGGCGAGCAGTACTTC. Its protein is CASSVTGIGEQYF.

The sample holds a few counts of this clone. The chain is built from TRBV30 and TRBJ2-5; 10 nucleotides match TRBD1. Trimming took 1 base from V and 5 from J; bases not matched to a gene: 7. Looked up from germline, CDR1 is GTSNPN and CDR2 is SVGIG (reference sequence). This CDR3 spans 15 amino acids. CDR3 DNA sequence: TGTGCCTGGAGTGAGGGTTGGGGACAGGGGGAGACCCAGTACTTC. This gives the protein CAWSEGWGQGETQYF.

V is TRBV18 and J is TRBJ2-4; 9 bases align to TRBD2. With V trimmed by 1 base and J by 0 bases, 7 bases remained unmatched. The CDR3 runs 18 residues. Looked up from germline, CDR1 is KGHSH and CDR2 is LQKENI. The CDR3 reads CASSPLASGILAKNIQYF. DNA for the CDR3: TGTGCCAGCTCACCACTGGCTAGCGGGATATTAGCCAAAAACATTCAGTACTTC. Together with reference TRBV18 and TRBJ2-4, the CDR3 gives the full variable domain: NAGVMQNPRHLVRRRGQEARLRCSPMKGHSHVYWYRQLPEEGLKFMVYLQKENIIDESGMPKERFSAEFPKEGPSILRIQQVVRGDSAAYFCASSPLASGILAKNIQYFGAGTRLSVL.

By proportion, this clone is medium-sized. The chain combines TRBV7-6 with TRBJ2-7; the match to TRBD1 covers 8 bases. This CDR3 has 16 amino acids. Germline assignment: CDR1 SGHVS and CDR2 FNYEAQ. V dropped 1 base and J dropped 2; count of bases not matched to a gene: 7. The CDR3 nucleotides read TGTGCCAGCAGCTTAGTATCAGGGACAGGTACCTACGAGCAGTACTTC. Protein sequence: CASSLVSGTGTYEQYF.

The chain is built from TRBV11-3 and TRBJ2-1, with 8 bases aligning to TRBD1. CDR3 size: 14 residues. V shed 5 bases, J shed 8 bases, and the junction held 8 bases outside the gene matches. CDR1 and CDR2 (germline): SGHNT, YENEEA. In nucleotides, the CDR3 is TGTGCCAGCAGCCAGGGGGCGGCCCGGGATGAGCAGTTCTTC. Translated, it gives CASSQGAARDEQFF.